Below are 21 T cell receptor beta chains sequenced from a single sample in a study of blood T cell repertoires in COVID-19. Method: immunoSEQ multiplex PCR; TCRdb's copy keeps in-frame clones and lacks some. The repertoire holds around 150,000 clones, approximately 80% seen once, with 5.2% in the top ten. The sample consisted of PBMCs or T cells enriched from blood (not recorded which). Every receptor here comes from a man between 65 and 79 years old who had been exposed to COVID-19.

The chain combines TRBV5-1 with TRBJ1-6; 8 bases are a match to TRBD1. Germline V gene data show CDR1 as SGHRS and CDR2 as YFSETQ. V shed 4 bases, J shed 6 bases, and the junction held 3 bases outside the gene matches. The CDR3 loop spans 14 amino acids. CDR3 nucleotides: TGCGCCAGCAGCACGGACAGGGCTAATTCACCCCTCCACTTT. It translates to CASSTDRANSPLHF.

This chain joins TRBV13 and TRBJ1-4; D is perhaps TRBD1 (6 bases). Looked up from germline, CDR1 is PRHDT and CDR2 is FYEKMQ (reference sequence). V shed 5 bases and J shed 0 bases, with 13 bases lying between them. The CDR3 has 16 amino acids. The CDR3 nucleotides are TGTGCCAGCAGCGCAGGGGTTTCTGCAACTAATGAAAAACTGTTTTTT. This sequence encodes CASSAGVSATNEKLFF.

The chain links TRBV5-1 to TRBJ2-7; 9 nucleotides match TRBD2. The CDR3 length is 14 residues. After removal of 4 bases from V and 2 bases from J, the junction contained 4 bases not matched to a gene. Germline CDR1 SGHRS, CDR2 YFSETQ. CDR3 DNA: TGCGCCAGCAGCCTAGCGGGACAAACCTACGAGCAGTACTTC. Its protein product is CASSLAGQTYEQYF.

This chain links TRBV5-1 with TRBJ2-5, with 8 bases identical to TRBD1. The CDR3 totals 13 residues. V dropped 5 bases and J dropped 2; count of bases not matched to a gene: 2. Germline assignment: CDR1 SGHRS and CDR2 YFSETQ. The CDR3 DNA sequence: TGCGCCAGCAGGAGGACAGGGCAAGAGACCCAGTACTTC. It specifies CASRRTGQETQYF.

This rearrangement joins TRBV4-3 to TRBJ1-6; 7 positions agree with TRBD1. V trimming: 4 bases; J trimming: 6 bases; junction bases outside the gene matches: 6. Germline CDR1 LGHNA, CDR2 YSLEER. The CDR3 runs to 15 residues. The CDR3 region has the DNA TGCGCCAGCAGCCCGACAGGACAGGCTAATTCACCCCTCCACTTT. The encoded protein is CASSPTGQANSPLHF.

This clone came up a few times. CDR3 residues: CASSLVARDTEAFF. CDR3 in DNA: TGTGCCAGCAGCTTGGTAGCGAGGGACACTGAAGCTTTCTTT. This chain connects TRBV5-5 to TRBJ1-1; D uncertain. The CDR3 runs to 14 residues. The germline gives CDR1 SGHKS, CDR2 YYEKEE (reference sequence). Between the trimmed V and J ends, which lost 0 bases and 3 bases, there was a span of 9 bases.

Details on this clone: At the DNA level, this CDR3 is encoded by other sequences in the same sample as well. The J gene is TRBJ1-5, the V gene TRBV11-2; no definite D call. Germline CDR1 SGHAT, CDR2 FQNNGV. This CDR3 spans 13 amino acids. Trimming pared 6 bases from V and 5 bases from J, leaving 11 bases between. The CDR3 nucleotides are TGTGCCAGCAGTACCGGCCGGGATCAGCCCCAGCATTTT. Protein sequence: CASSTGRDQPQHF.

The J gene is TRBJ2-7, the V gene TRBV19; D gene uncertain. The CDR3 spans 12 residues. Trimming took 2 bases from V and 3 from J, leaving 5 bases between them. Germline assignment: CDR1 LNHDA and CDR2 SQIVND (reference sequence). CDR3 coding DNA: TGTGCCAGTAGTATATACGGCTACGAGCAGTACTTC. Protein: CASSIYGYEQYF. The full variable domain, in which reference TRBV19 and TRBJ2-7 provide the parts outside the CDR3, is DGGITQSPKYLFRKEGQNVTLSCEQNLNHDAMYWYRQDPGQGLRLIYYSQIVNDFQKGDIAEGYSVSREKKESFPLTVTSAQKNPTAFYLCASSIYGYEQYFGPGTRLTVT.

The V call is TRBV19, the J call TRBJ2-7; TRBD2 might be the D (6 bases). Trimming shortened V by 7 bases and J by 5 bases, and 24 bases separated the two germline ends. The CDR3 runs to 16 residues. Per the germline V gene, CDR1 is LNHDA and CDR2 is SQIVND (reference sequence). The CDR3 spells CASTPTVEVAEHEQYF. CDR3 sequence (DNA): TGTGCCAGTACGCCGACGGTCGAGGTAGCGGAGCACGAGCAGTACTTC.

The count of this clone is one. The J gene is TRBJ1-1, the V gene TRBV9; D remains unclear. The CDR3 spans 17 residues. The germline V gene encodes CDR1 SGDLS and CDR2 YYNGEE. V was shortened by 0 bases and J by 6 bases, with 21 bases between the two germline ends. CDR3 nucleotide sequence: TGTGCCAGCAGCGTAGGGAGTCGTAGAGAGTCAGCACCTGAAGCTTTCTTT. This translates into CASSVGSRRESAPEAFF.

This clone was detected once. V gene TRBV19 combines with J gene TRBJ2-7; maybe TRBD2 (6 bases). The germline V gene encodes CDR1 LNHDA and CDR2 SQIVND (reference sequence). The length of the CDR3 is 14 residues. The V end was cut by 1 base, the J end by 0 bases, with 7 bases between. This CDR3 reads CASSIGDFSYEQYF. For the CDR3, the DNA is TGTGCCAGTAGTATAGGGGACTTCTCCTACGAGCAGTACTTC.

The chain carries TRBV4-2 and TRBJ2-3, with D possibly TRBD2 on 7 matching bases. V shed 0 bases and J shed 6 bases, with 16 bases lying between them. CDR1 LGHNA and CDR2 YNFKEQ come from the germline V gene. The CDR3 sequence is 16 residues long. CDR3 bases: TGTGCCAGCAGCCAAGATCCAAGCGGGACATCGGATACGCAGTATTTT. This gives the protein CASSQDPSGTSDTQYF.

This chain joins TRBV6-5 and TRBJ1-2, with a weak D call TRBD1 (5 bases). The CDR3 is 13 residues long. Germline V lookup: CDR1 MNHEY, CDR2 SVGAGI. Trimming took 6 bases from V and 8 from J, leaving 16 bases between them. The CDR3 region is CASSQPGPGGYTF. The CDR3 nucleotides read TGTGCCAGCAGCCAGCCGGGCCCAGGGGGCTACACCTTC.

In its sample, this clone was seen once. The chain links TRBV11-2 to TRBJ2-7, with 9 bases that match TRBD2. Germline V gene data show CDR1 as SGHAT and CDR2 as FQNNGV. The CDR3 loop spans 15 amino acids. Trimming at V came to 0 bases and at J to 2 bases, leaving 2 bases not matched to a gene. CDR3 amino acids: CASSLELAGTYEQYF. CDR3 in DNA: TGTGCCAGCAGCTTAGAGCTAGCGGGAACCTACGAGCAGTACTTC.

The rearrangement links TRBV14 to TRBJ2-7, with TRBD2 matching 11 bases. Germline CDR1 SGHDN, CDR2 FVKESK. V lost 3 bases to trimming and J lost 0 bases; unmatched junction nucleotides: 13. The CDR3 loop spans 19 amino acids. The CDR3 region is CASSHRPGTSGTSSYEQYF. The CDR3 DNA is TGTGCCAGCAGCCATCGTCCCGGGACTAGCGGAACAAGCTCCTACGAGCAGTACTTC.

The chain recombines TRBV6-5 with TRBJ1-3; a weak D match, TRBD1 (6 bases). This CDR3 comprises 14 residues. The V gene lost 6 bases and the J gene lost 8 bases, with 17 bases spanning the gap. The germline V gene encodes CDR1 MNHEY and CDR2 SVGAGI. The CDR3 nucleotides are TGTGCCAGCAGCTCCCCAAGGGGGGGAGACACCATATATTTT. Translated, it gives CASSSPRGGDTIYF.

The chain uses TRBV6-5 and TRBJ1-5, with a tentative D call TRBD1 (6 bases). This CDR3 is 14 amino acids long. Per the germline V gene, CDR1 is MNHEY and CDR2 is SVGAGI. Deletions cut 6 bases from V and 5 bases from J, with 14 bases between. The CDR3 DNA is TGTGCCAGCAGGGCGGACAGAGCCTATCAGCCCCAGCATTTT. This codes for CASRADRAYQPQHF.

The chain links TRBV19 to TRBJ2-6; no clear D gene. Germline CDR1 reads LNHDA; CDR2 reads SQIVND (reference sequence). The CDR3 runs 15 residues. V was shortened by 3 bases and J by 4 bases, with 10 bases between the two germline ends. The CDR3 DNA sequence: TGTGCCAGTAGTATGGGCCTATCCGGGGCCAACGTCCTGACTTTC. Its translation is CASSMGLSGANVLTF.

The chain has TRBV27 and TRBJ1-4; D unresolved. V shed 0 bases and J shed 8 bases, with 7 bases lying between them. This CDR3 region has 13 residues. Germline V lookup: CDR1 MNHEY, CDR2 SMNVEV (reference sequence). This chain's CDR3 is CASSLSDGEKLFF. For the CDR3, the DNA is TGTGCCAGCAGTTTATCTGACGGGGAAAAACTGTTTTTT.

A single count supports this clone. The chain employs TRBV5-1 and TRBJ2-5; D not resolved. Germline assignment: CDR1 SGHRS and CDR2 YFSETQ. Trimming pared 1 base from V and 3 bases from J, leaving 7 bases between. This CDR3 contains 13 residues. Here the CDR3 reads CASSLSFEETQYF. The CDR3 region has the DNA TGCGCCAGCAGCTTGAGCTTTGAAGAGACCCAGTACTTC.

The chain combines TRBV5-5 with TRBJ2-7; TRBD2 agrees at 7 bases. The CDR3 is 14 residues long. Germline-derived CDR1 and CDR2 are SGHKS and YYEKEE (reference sequence). Losses at the gene ends were 3 bases for V and 5 bases for J; bases not matched to a gene: 8. DNA of the CDR3: TGTGCCAGCAGCTCCAATACGGGGGGTGACGAGCAGTACTTC. This sequence encodes CASSSNTGGDEQYF. Looking up the rest from reference TRBV5-5 and TRBJ2-7 gives the full variable domain: DAGVTQSPTHLIKTRGQQVTLRCSPISGHKSVSWYQQVLGQGPQFIFQYYEKEERGRGNFPDRFSARQFPNYSSELNVNALLLGDSALYLCASSSNTGGDEQYFGPGTRLTVT.